Each of the 28 T cell receptor beta chains below was sequenced from the same sample in a study of graft-versus-host responses after intestinal transplantation. The data were produced by immunoSEQ multiplex PCR, yet TCRdb's version contains in-frame clones alone and is incomplete. The sample lists roughly 75,000 clones; roughly 91% were seen once. For these TCRs, the target antigens are not known. Specimen: unstimulated CD4+ T cells sorted from spleen or lymph node cells, collected before intestinal transplant. The origin of the receptors is a human donor who received an intestinal transplant.

This clone was seen a single time. The genes are TRBV7-2 and TRBJ2-2, with D unresolved. Trimming pared 4 bases from V and 2 bases from J, leaving 8 bases between. This CDR3 is built from 14 residues. Germline V gene lookup returns CDR1 SGHTA and CDR2 FQGNSA. The CDR3 loop is CASSSTGNTGELFF. The CDR3 region has the DNA TGTGCCAGCAGCTCGACGGGTAACACCGGGGAGCTGTTTTTT.

This clone was observed once. This chain joins TRBV30 and TRBJ1-3, with D possibly TRBD1 on 5 matching bases. CDR3 size: 15 residues. V was trimmed by 0 bases and J by 3 bases, leaving 12 bases between them. CDR1 GTSNPN and CDR2 SVGIG come from the germline V gene (reference sequence). CDR3 sequence reads: CAWSVKGANGNTIYF. The CDR3, as DNA: TGTGCCTGGAGTGTAAAAGGGGCTAATGGAAACACCATATATTTT.

The V call is TRBV27, the J call TRBJ1-5, with no clear D. Between the trimmed V and J ends, which lost 9 bases and 5 bases, there was a span of 14 bases. Germline values: CDR1 MNHEY, CDR2 SMNVEV (reference sequence). This CDR3 contains 13 residues. The CDR3 coding sequence is TGTGCCAGTAGCTTGTTCGTGGATCAGCCCCAGCATTTT. As protein: CASSLFVDQPQHF.

J is TRBJ1-1 and V is TRBV9; 7 nucleotides align to TRBD1. J was trimmed by 1 base and V by 7 bases; bases with no gene match: 10. This CDR3 has 15 residues. Per germline, CDR1 SGDLS and CDR2 YYNGEE. CDR3 DNA: TGTGCCAGCTCACAGGGGCCTTTGGGGAACACTGAAGCTTTCTTT. Residues: CASSQGPLGNTEAFF.

V gene TRBV7-2 combines with J gene TRBJ2-3, with D tentatively TRBD1 (6 bases). The CDR3 runs to 15 residues. The V and J ends lost 5 bases and 2 bases respectively, with 14 bases between them. Per the germline V gene, CDR1 is SGHTA and CDR2 is FQGNSA. CDR3 nucleotides: TGTGCCAGCAGCCCTAACGGACAGTACACAGATACGCAGTATTTT. The encoded protein is CASSPNGQYTDTQYF.

The chain's CDR3 is CASSVDRGGGGLNTDTQYF. As DNA, the CDR3 is TGTGCCAGCAGCGTAGATCGGGGCGGCGGGGGCCTCAACACAGATACGCAGTATTTT. The chain is built from TRBV9 and TRBJ2-3, with D tentatively TRBD2 (7 bases). This CDR3 region has 19 residues. V lost 0 bases and J 2 bases, leaving 22 bases between the germline ends. Germline CDR1 reads SGDLS; CDR2 reads YYNGEE. The entire variable domain, with the rest obtained from reference TRBV9 and TRBJ2-3, is as follows: DSGVTQTPKHLITATGQRVTLRCSPRSGDLSVYWYQQSLDQGLQFLIQYYNGEERAKGNILERFSAQQFPDLHSELNLSSLELGDSALYFCASSVDRGGGGLNTDTQYFGPGTRLTVL.

The chain couples TRBV6-5 to TRBJ1-1; 7 nucleotides align to TRBD1. V trimming: 5 bases; J trimming: 7 bases; junction bases outside the gene matches: 7. In germline, CDR1 is MNHEY, CDR2 SVGAGI. CDR3 size: 13 residues. The CDR3 loop reads CASSKGTAIEAFF. The CDR3 nucleotides read TGTGCCAGCAGTAAAGGGACAGCCATTGAAGCTTTCTTT.

In its sample, this clone was seen once. The J gene is TRBJ2-5, the V gene TRBV5-1; tentatively, D is TRBD2 (5 bases). Germline CDR1 SGHRS, CDR2 YFSETQ. CDR3 length: 14 residues. Trimming pared 0 bases from V and 3 bases from J, leaving 9 bases between. The chain's CDR3 is CASSLASGEETQYF. The DNA of the CDR3 is TGCGCCAGCAGCTTGGCCAGCGGAGAAGAGACCCAGTACTTC.

CDR3 region: CASTAGGETQYF. CDR3 bases: TGTGCCAGCACGGCCGGCGGAGAGACCCAGTACTTC. J is TRBJ2-5 and V is TRBV6-1; unclear D gene. Germline loops: CDR1 MNHNS, CDR2 SASEGT. The CDR3 is 12 residues long. V was cut by 7 bases and J by 4 bases, with 10 bases left in between.

This chain links TRBV11-3 with TRBJ2-7; D remains ambiguous. The germline gives CDR1 SGHNT, CDR2 YENEEA. Trimming took 5 bases from V and 9 from J, leaving 11 bases between them. The CDR3 length is 11 residues. The CDR3 DNA reads TGTGCCAGCAGCACCAGTCTTGGGCAGTACTTC. Protein: CASSTSLGQYF.

The V gene is TRBV9, the J gene TRBJ2-1; TRBD2 agrees at 9 bases. Germline V gene lookup returns CDR1 SGDLS and CDR2 YYNGEE. The CDR3 contains 17 residues. The V segment lost 0 bases and the J segment 5 bases; nucleotides outside the gene matches: 9. The CDR3 loop is CASSVGVAGDLDNEQFF. The CDR3 DNA reads as TGTGCCAGCAGCGTAGGGGTAGCGGGGGACCTTGACAATGAGCAGTTCTTC. The complete variable domain, with remaining parts taken from reference TRBV9 and TRBJ2-1, reads DSGVTQTPKHLITATGQRVTLRCSPRSGDLSVYWYQQSLDQGLQFLIQYYNGEERAKGNILERFSAQQFPDLHSELNLSSLELGDSALYFCASSVGVAGDLDNEQFFGPGTRLTVL.

The chain recombines TRBV9 with TRBJ1-4; 8 nucleotides agree with TRBD1. With V trimmed by 0 bases and J by 8 bases, 3 bases remained unmatched. This CDR3 comprises 14 residues. CDR1 and CDR2 (germline): SGDLS, YYNGEE. The CDR3 coding sequence is TGTGCCAGCAGCGTAGACAGGGGGGGAGAAAAACTGTTTTTT. This sequence encodes CASSVDRGGEKLFF.

V is TRBV11-3 and J is TRBJ2-5, with a tentative D call TRBD2 (6 bases). Germline lookup yields CDR1 SGHNT and CDR2 YENEEA. This CDR3 spans 16 amino acids. Trimming left V 2 bases short and J 5 bases short, with 18 bases between. This CDR3 is CASSLYVTGGWETQYF. The CDR3 DNA follows: TGTGCCAGCAGCTTATATGTGACCGGGGGTTGGGAGACCCAGTACTTC. Combining the CDR3 with reference TRBV11-3 and TRBJ2-5 gives the whole variable domain EAGVVQSPRYKIIEKKQPVAFWCNPISGHNTLYWYLQNLGQGPELLIRYENEEAVDDSQLPKDRFSAERLKGVDSTLKIQPAELGDSAVYLCASSLYVTGGWETQYFGPGTRLLVL.

The J gene is TRBJ2-3, the V gene TRBV30; possible D gene TRBD1, 6 bases. V lost 5 bases and J lost 0, with 12 bases in between. The CDR3 is made up of 14 amino acids. Germline V gives CDR1 GTSNPN, CDR2 SVGIG (reference sequence). CDR3 nucleotides: TGTGCCTGGTCGTGGACAGCGAGCACAGATACGCAGTATTTT. Residues: CAWSWTASTDTQYF.

The CDR3 DNA reads TGTGCCAGCAGCTTAGTCGTCGCGGGGGGGGTAAACACCGGGGAGCTGTTTTTT. This encodes CASSLVVAGGVNTGELFF. The chain joins TRBV7-2 to TRBJ2-2, with TRBD2 identical over 9 bases. In germline, CDR1 is SGHTA, CDR2 FQGNSA. This CDR3 region has 18 residues. The V and J ends lost 1 base and 2 bases, in that order; junction bases with no gene match: 8.

The V call is TRBV5-4, the J call TRBJ1-1, with 7 bases aligning to TRBD1. CDR3 length equals 14 residues. V lost 4 bases to trimming and J lost 7 bases; unmatched junction nucleotides: 10. CDR1 and CDR2 (germline): SGHNT, YYREEE (reference sequence). This chain's CDR3 is CASSSPRGKNEAFF. In nucleotides, the CDR3 is TGTGCCAGCAGCAGCCCCAGGGGGAAGAATGAAGCTTTCTTT.

The V gene is TRBV11-1, the J gene TRBJ2-1; D perhaps matches TRBD1 (6 bases). Trimming cost V 5 bases and J 3 bases, with 20 bases left between them. Per germline, CDR1 SGHAT and CDR2 FQDESV (reference sequence). The CDR3 loop spans 17 amino acids. The DNA for the CDR3 is TGTGCCAGCAGCCCAGTCCCCGACAGGTTGAACTACAATGAGCAGTTCTTC. This translates into CASSPVPDRLNYNEQFF.

The rearrangement joins TRBV2 to TRBJ2-7, with TRBD1 identical over 7 bases. J was trimmed by 4 bases and V by 4 bases; bases with no gene match: 4. CDR3 length: 13 residues. CDR1 is SNHLY, CDR2 FYNNEI, per germline. CDR3 sequence reads: CASSGRGLYEQYF. The CDR3 DNA is TGTGCCAGCAGTGGTAGGGGGCTTTACGAGCAGTACTTC.

The gene calls are TRBV30 and TRBJ1-3; D is ambiguous. Germline-derived CDR1 and CDR2 are GTSNPN and SVGIG (reference sequence). Deletions cut 7 bases from V and 4 bases from J, with 26 bases between. This CDR3 is 17 amino acids long. CDR3 DNA sequence: TGTGCCTCACAGCGGGGTTTAGGGTTTTCAGGAGGAAACACCATATATTTT. It is translated as CASQRGLGFSGGNTIYF.

The chain is built from TRBV7-9 and TRBJ2-1, with 7 bases aligning to TRBD1. With 2 bases clipped from V and 7 bases from J, the junction kept 2 bases outside the gene matches. This CDR3 comprises 13 residues. Germline values: CDR1 SEHNR, CDR2 FQNEAQ (reference sequence). CDR3 in DNA: TGTGCCAGCAGCTTAATACAGGGGAATGAGCAGTTCTTC. This encodes CASSLIQGNEQFF.

The genes are TRBV4-3 and TRBJ2-5; possibly TRBD2 for D (7 bases). Germline V gene data show CDR1 as LGHNA and CDR2 as YSLEER. The CDR3 is 12 amino acids. V was trimmed by 4 bases and J by 10 bases, leaving 13 bases between them. The CDR3 DNA sequence: TGCGCCAGCAGCCTCCCCGGGGGGCGCCAGTACTTC. Protein sequence: CASSLPGGRQYF.

J is TRBJ2-5 and V is TRBV18, with 9 bases that match TRBD1. Looked up from germline, CDR1 is KGHSH and CDR2 is LQKENI. CDR3 length equals 16 residues. The V and J ends lost 3 bases and 4 bases, in that order; junction bases with no gene match: 9. This CDR3 is CASSPVGATGGETQYF. The CDR3 coding sequence is TGTGCCAGCTCACCTGTGGGGGCGACAGGGGGAGAGACCCAGTACTTC.

The chain uses TRBV27 and TRBJ1-1; D is ambiguous. V was trimmed by 3 bases and J by 7 bases, leaving 12 bases between them. Germline CDR1 and CDR2: MNHEY and SMNVEV (reference sequence). CDR3 length: 13 amino acids. CDR3 in amino acids: CASSFGGVGEAFF. CDR3 in DNA: TGTGCCAGCAGTTTCGGCGGGGTAGGTGAAGCTTTCTTT.

The chain links TRBV4-3 to TRBJ2-3, with D hard to call. CDR3 size: 16 residues. V was shortened by 0 bases and J by 0 bases, with 10 bases between the two germline ends. Germline V lookup: CDR1 LGHNA, CDR2 YSLEER. The CDR3: CASSQEVRRSTDTQYF. The CDR3 DNA follows: TGCGCCAGCAGCCAAGAAGTTCGCAGAAGCACAGATACGCAGTATTTT.

This chain connects TRBV25-1 to TRBJ1-4, with a possible D match to TRBD1 (5 bases). Per the germline V gene, CDR1 is MGHDK and CDR2 is SYGVNS. V dropped 3 bases and J dropped 5 bases, with 13 bases sitting between them. CDR3 length equals 15 residues. The CDR3 DNA sequence: TGTGCCAGCAGTGAGGGGCCCAACCTAAATGAAAAACTGTTTTTT. This gives the protein CASSEGPNLNEKLFF.

The chain is built from TRBV5-1 and TRBJ2-5; TRBD2 matches 8 bases. The CDR3 contains 16 residues. CDR1 is SGHRS and CDR2 is YFSETQ in the germline V gene. After removal of 0 bases from V and 5 bases from J, the junction contained 9 bases not matched to a gene. The CDR3 loop reads CASSLGGLAGGETQYF. The CDR3 nucleotides read TGCGCCAGCAGCTTGGGGGGCCTCGCGGGAGGTGAGACCCAGTACTTC.

The genes are TRBV18 and TRBJ1-2; possible D gene TRBD1, 5 bases. The CDR3 loop spans 14 amino acids. V lost 5 bases to trimming and J lost 4 bases, with 14 bases between them. CDR1 and CDR2 from the germline V gene are KGHSH and LQKENI. The DNA of the CDR3 is TGTGCCAGCTCAGTTGAACAGGCGACCTATGGCTACACCTTC. It translates to CASSVEQATYGYTF.

V gene TRBV10-3 combines with J gene TRBJ1-5; D may be TRBD1 (6 bases). The V gene lost 6 bases and the J gene lost 2 bases, with 14 bases spanning the gap. The CDR3 spans 15 residues. Germline assignment: CDR1 ENHRY and CDR2 SYGVKD. The CDR3 bases are TGTGCCATCAGAGCTGGGACATTGGGCAATCAGCCCCAGCATTTT. It translates to CAIRAGTLGNQPQHF.